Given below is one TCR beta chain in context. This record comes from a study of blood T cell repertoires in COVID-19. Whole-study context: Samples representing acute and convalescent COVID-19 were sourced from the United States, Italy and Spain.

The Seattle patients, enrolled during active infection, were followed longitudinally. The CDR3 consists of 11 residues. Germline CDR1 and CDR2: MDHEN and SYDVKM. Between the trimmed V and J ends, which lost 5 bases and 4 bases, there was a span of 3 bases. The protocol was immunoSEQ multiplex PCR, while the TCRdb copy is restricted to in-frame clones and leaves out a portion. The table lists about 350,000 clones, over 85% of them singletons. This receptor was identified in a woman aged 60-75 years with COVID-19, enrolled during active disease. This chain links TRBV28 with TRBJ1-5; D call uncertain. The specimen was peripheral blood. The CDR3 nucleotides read TGTGCCAGCAGTACAAATCAGCCCCAGCATTTT. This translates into CASSTNQPQHF. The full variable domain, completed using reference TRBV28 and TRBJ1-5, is DVKVTQSSRYLVKRTGEKVFLECVQDMDHENMFWYRQDPGLGLRLIYFSYDVKMKEKGDIPEGYSVSREKKERFSLILESASTNQTSMYLCASSTNQPQHFGDGTRLSIL.